This TCR beta chain stems from a study of T cells after yellow fever vaccination (dated by TCRdb to between 2018 and 2020). For context, the study as a whole: Libraries from fractions with low cell numbers were prepared with the SMART-Seq v4 Ultra Low Input RNA kit. The cohort comprised two healthy male donors, one aged 18 to 30 and one aged 30 to 40 years. Blood was drawn at multiple timepoints before and after primary and secondary immunization, with bulk PBMC replicates and cell subsets isolated. Bulk TCR alpha and beta repertoires were sequenced longitudinally to track T-cell clones before and after primary and booster YFV17D yellow fever vaccination. The research as a whole found: A small share of clonotypes occurred in both CD4 and CD8 compartments, likely arising from convergent recombination. Because the study included only a couple of donors, the extent to which the findings can be generalized is limited. Computational filtering was needed because FACS-sorted repertoires could contain abundant contaminating clonotypes from the bulk population. Compared with the primary T-cell response, the secondary T-cell response was faster but weaker, reaching its peak on day 5 rather than on day 15. After the booster, most of the clones that had expanded following primary vaccination were detected again (roughly 96% of CD4 and around 87% of CD8), which suggests that memory was broadly maintained.

What the treatment or condition label conveys for this sample: live attenuated yellow fever vaccine strain. At each blood-draw timepoint, two biological replicates of bulk PBMCs were collected. PBMCs were isolated from peripheral blood using a standard Ficoll-Paque protocol. TriZol was used to extract RNA from bulk PBMCs, CD4 and CD8 fractions, and dextramer-positive and dextramer-negative fractions. This clonotype has just a few counts. What antigen it recognizes has not been identified. Base qualities are not provided; no much larger clone lies one nucleotide away. TCR cDNA was synthesized by 5'RACE template switching, through which a universal primer site and unique molecular identifiers were introduced. Priming for cDNA synthesis came from both the TCR alpha and TCR beta constant segments. Library amplification involved two PCR steps, and the second step added sample barcodes and sequencing adapters. Sequencing of libraries was done on Illumina HiSeq 2500 (2x100 bp) or NovaSeq (2x150 bp). On the study's bioinformatics: Reads were demultiplexed and collapsed into UMI consensus sequences with MIGEC, and V(D)J alignment was performed with MiXCR. Vaccine-responding clonotypes were defined with edgeR using replicate PBMC samples, requiring FDR below 0.01 and a log2 fold change above 5 up to day 15. Bulk clonotypes were assigned CD4 or CD8 identity according to which sequenced CD4 or CD8 repertoire held them at higher abundance. The raw public data were reprocessed by TCRdb itself: fastp quality trimming at Q25, MiXCR clonotype calling, in-frame beta chains only. Every distinct CDR3 protein forms one entry, paired with its most common genes and DNA. The V and J calls and clone size come from TCRdb's table, not from the authors' own analysis. The sample yields hundreds of thousands of distinct CDR3 sequences; 13% were counted once. Over 12% of the sample is held by the ten biggest clonotypes.

The CDR3 numbers 14 residues from cysteine through phenylalanine. Of the read, only the CDR3 DNA is kept; its 42 bases are in frame from base 1. V was cut back by 1 base and J by 1 base, leaving a gap of 8 bases between them. According to the germline V gene, CDR1 reads SGHRS and CDR2 reads YFSETQ. The clonotype was recovered from a man aged 25 to 45 who received the YFV17D yellow fever vaccine. Here the chain combines TRBV5-1 and TRBJ2-5, with the D gene not confidently named. This specimen was PBMCs, taken on the day of the yellow fever booster vaccination. The CDR3 corresponds to CASSLSQSQETQYF. The DNA sequence reads TGCGCCAGCAGCTTGAGCCAGAGCCAAGAGACCCAGTACTTC.